These 24 T cell receptor beta chains were all obtained from the same sample, sequenced in a study of blood T cells in healthy people across ages. PCR was performed a second time for about 6 to 12 cycles using a sample-barcoded 5' primer and a J-beta primer mix. TCRdb reprocessed the 5' RACE reads with MiXCR, giving one entry per CDR3 protein. The table lists just under 750,000 distinct CDR3 sequences, about a fifth of them singletons. The source material was blood. The receptors were sampled from a man in his 70s in good health.

This clonotype showed up many times. This sequence joins TRBV28 and TRBJ1-5; D is undetermined. CDR1 and CDR2 from the germline V gene are MDHEN and SYDVKM. The CDR3 is 13 residues long. Trimming cost V 6 bases and J 3 bases, with 9 bases left between them. The CDR3: CASSPGVNQPQHF. CDR3 nucleotide sequence: TGTGCCAGCAGCCCGGGTGTCAATCAGCCCCAGCATTTT.

The V gene is TRBV18, the J gene TRBJ2-3; TRBD1 agrees at 7 bases. CDR1 is KGHSH and CDR2 is LQKENI in the germline V gene. This CDR3 comprises 15 residues. With 2 bases clipped from V and 3 bases from J, the junction kept 5 bases outside the gene matches. The chain's CDR3 is CASSPVRGRTDTQYF. The DNA for the CDR3 is TGTGCCAGCTCACCAGTGAGGGGGCGGACAGATACGCAGTATTTT.

The chain combines TRBV6-2 or TRBV6-3 with TRBJ2-1, with D perhaps matching TRBD2 (6 bases). The CDR3 runs to 15 residues. V lost 5 bases and J 8 bases, leaving 19 bases between the germline ends. The germline CDR1 and CDR2 sequences are MNHEY and SVGEGT. The CDR3, as DNA: TGTGCCAGCAGTAGCCGGGTGCGGGACCTTGATGAGCAGTTCTTC. Translating it yields CASSSRVRDLDEQFF.

The chain links TRBV2 to TRBJ1-5; D is perhaps TRBD1 (6 bases). V was pared by 6 bases and J by 4 bases, with 13 bases between. This CDR3 has 14 residues. From germline, CDR1 is SNHLY and CDR2 FYNNEI. In nucleotides, the CDR3 is TGTGCCAGCAGATATACCGGGACAAATCAGCCCCAGCATTTT. This encodes CASRYTGTNQPQHF.

Remarks on this clonotype: One end of the junction does not line up with germline, which may come from a read error. This chain connects TRBV7-7 to TRBJ2-5; a weak D match, TRBD1 (5 bases). Germline V lookup: CDR1 SSHAT, CDR2 FNYEAQ (reference sequence). The CDR3 has 16 residues. Here the CDR3 reads CVSSLVGWGTQETQYF. The DNA for the CDR3 is TGTGTCAGCAGCTTAGTAGGGTGGGGCACCCAAGAGACCCAGTACTTC.

The rearrangement links TRBV10-3 to TRBJ2-5; weak D call: TRBD2 (6 bases). Germline assignment: CDR1 ENHRY and CDR2 SYGVKD. V gave up 6 bases and J gave up 5 bases, with 19 bases separating them. This CDR3 spans 15 amino acids. The CDR3 protein is CAIRSSKGGMETQYF. In DNA form, the CDR3 reads TGTGCCATCAGGAGTTCCAAGGGCGGGATGGAGACCCAGTACTTC.

The chain recombines TRBV20-1 with TRBJ2-5, with unresolved D. The J call may be faulty, since TRBJ2-7 better matches the DNA end. This CDR3 spans 13 amino acids. CDR1 and CDR2 (germline): DFQATT, SNEGSKA (reference sequence). The CDR3: CSASGYSAYEQYF. The CDR3 nucleotides read TGCAGTGCTAGTGGGTACTCTGCCTACGAGCAGTACTTC.

The J gene is TRBJ1-1, the V gene TRBV12-3 or TRBV12-4; 9 bases map to TRBD1. With 5 bases clipped from V and 7 bases from J, the junction kept 5 bases outside the gene matches. The CDR3 covers 13 residues. CDR3 DNA: TGTGCCAGCAGTACCGGGACAGGGTTTGAAGCTTTCTTT. Protein: CASSTGTGFEAFF.

The table lists this clonotype with a few counts. The chain recombines TRBV11-1 with TRBJ1-2; possible D gene TRBD1, 5 bases. V was trimmed by 2 bases and J by 7 bases, leaving 17 bases between them. This CDR3 spans 15 amino acids. Germline assignment: CDR1 SGHAT and CDR2 FQDESV (reference sequence). Here the CDR3 DNA reads TGTGCCAGCAGCTTACAGGGCAGACGGGGTTTTGGCTACACCTTC. This translates into CASSLQGRRGFGYTF.

The chain couples TRBV20-1 to TRBJ1-5, with 9 bases fitting TRBD1. This CDR3 has 14 amino acids. Germline loops: CDR1 DFQATT, CDR2 SNEGSKA (reference sequence). In nucleotides, the CDR3 is TGCAGCGCGGGACAGGGCCAGAGCAATCAGCCCCAGCATTTT. Translation: CSAGQGQSNQPQHF.

The CDR3 bases are TGCAGCGTCGAGGACAGGATGCTAGCCGGGGAGCTGTTTTTT. Protein product: CSVEDRMLAGELFF. V is TRBV29-1 and J is TRBJ2-2, with 7 bases aligning to TRBD1. The ends lost 6 bases at V and 6 bases at J; junction bases unmatched: 10. Per the germline V gene, CDR1 is SQVTM and CDR2 is ANQGSEA. The CDR3 sequence is 14 residues long.

V is TRBV7-9 and J is TRBJ2-3, with 8 nucleotides matching TRBD2. The germline V gene encodes CDR1 SEHNR and CDR2 FQNEAQ (reference sequence). This CDR3 comprises 17 residues. Trimming cost V 0 bases and J 2 bases; bases outside gene matches: 7. The CDR3 DNA sequence: TGTGCCAGCAGCTTAGCCCCGACTAGCGTCAACACAGATACGCAGTATTTT. It is translated as CASSLAPTSVNTDTQYF.

This chain uses TRBV10-1 with TRBJ1-1; D unresolved. The V gene lost 2 bases and the J gene lost 5 bases, with 12 bases spanning the gap. The CDR3 extends over 14 amino acids. Germline-derived CDR1 and CDR2 are WNHNN and SYGVQD (reference sequence). This CDR3 is CASSELPGRTEAFF. The DNA of the CDR3 is TGCGCCAGCAGTGAGCTTCCCGGTAGAACTGAAGCTTTCTTT.

The sample holds a few counts of this clonotype. The CDR3 here is CASSLASQGTRNSPLHF. The DNA of the CDR3 is TGTGCCAGCAGTTTAGCCTCCCAGGGGACCCGTAATTCACCCCTCCACTTT. This sequence joins TRBV27 and TRBJ1-6, with D possibly matching TRBD1 (6 bases). This CDR3 has 17 residues. With 2 bases removed from V and 6 bases from J, the gap between germline ends came to 17 bases. CDR1 and CDR2 (germline): MNHEY, SMNVEV (reference sequence).

This chain links TRBV20-1 with TRBJ2-3; D possibly corresponds to TRBD2 (6 bases). From germline, CDR1 is DFQATT and CDR2 SNEGSKA (reference sequence). The CDR3 has 13 residues. Trimming pared 2 bases from V and 5 bases from J, leaving 11 bases between. CDR3 coding DNA: TGCAGTGCTAGAAGCGGGTCGGGAGATACGCAGTATTTT. It codes for CSARSGSGDTQYF.

The V call is TRBV12-3 or TRBV12-4, the J call TRBJ1-2; D is unresolved. The germline V and J ends were trimmed by 2 bases and 9 bases, with 13 bases remaining between them. The CDR3 covers 13 residues. The CDR3 DNA sequence: TGTGCCAGCAGTTTAACGGACGGCCATCGCTACACCTTC. This encodes CASSLTDGHRYTF.

This clonotype was counted only a few times. The chain combines TRBV6-1 with TRBJ1-2; the D is unclear. CDR1 is MNHNS, CDR2 SASEGT, per germline. The V and J ends lost 3 bases and 0 bases respectively, with 14 bases between them. The length of the CDR3 is 16 residues. The CDR3 DNA reads as TGTGCCAGCAGTGATTTGGCACCCGGCTCTAACTATGGCTACACCTTC. This gives the protein CASSDLAPGSNYGYTF.

This clonotype was detected only a few times. The V call is TRBV5-5, the J call TRBJ2-2, with TRBD1 as a possible D gene (6 bases). Per germline, CDR1 SGHKS and CDR2 YYEKEE (reference sequence). V dropped 1 base and J dropped 1 base, with 14 bases sitting between them. The CDR3 contains 17 residues. The CDR3 here is CASSLRQAIKNTGELFF. In DNA, the CDR3 is TGTGCCAGCAGCTTGAGACAGGCGATTAAGAACACCGGGGAGCTGTTTTTT.

The V and J genes are TRBV30 and TRBJ2-3, with TRBD2 matching 16 bases. The J segment lost 4 bases and the V segment lost 3 bases, leaving 10 bases of the junction unmatched. The CDR3 is 18 residues long. Germline V gene sequence: CDR1 GTSNPN, CDR2 SVGIG (reference sequence). The CDR3 reads CAWRPGLAGGPTSDTQYF. DNA of the CDR3: TGTGCCTGGAGGCCGGGACTAGCGGGAGGGCCTACGTCAGATACGCAGTATTTT.

This clonotype showed up just a few times. The rearrangement links TRBV20-1 to TRBJ1-1; TRBD1 agrees at 12 bases. CDR1 and CDR2 from the germline V gene are DFQATT and SNEGSKA (reference sequence). V gave up 2 bases and J gave up 4 bases; unmatched junction bases: 8. CDR3 length equals 16 residues. This CDR3 reads CSARPPLGQGATEAFF. Written as DNA, the CDR3 is TGCAGTGCTAGACCCCCCTTGGGACAGGGGGCCACTGAAGCTTTCTTT.

The chain has TRBV20-1 and TRBJ2-1; TRBD2 matches at 8 bases. Germline CDR1 reads DFQATT; CDR2 reads SNEGSKA (reference sequence). The V and J ends lost 0 bases and 5 bases, in that order; junction bases with no gene match: 9. The CDR3 is 16 residues long. The CDR3 DNA sequence: TGCAGTGCTAGAGATTTTGAGCGGGAGTGGGACAATGAGCAGTTCTTC. Translating gives CSARDFEREWDNEQFF.

The CDR3 coding sequence is TGTGCCAGCAGTTACTCGTTATCGGGAGGGGAGACCCAGTACTTC. Translation gives CASSYSLSGGETQYF. The chain has TRBV6-6 and TRBJ2-5, with TRBD2 matching 8 bases. Unmatched junction bases numbered 5, after V lost 0 bases and J lost 5 bases. The CDR3 runs 15 residues. The germline gives CDR1 MNHNY, CDR2 SVGAGI (reference sequence).

The chain couples TRBV10-2 to TRBJ2-1; D might be TRBD1 (5 bases). This CDR3 contains 14 residues. Trimming shortened V by 0 bases and J by 5 bases, and 8 bases separated the two germline ends. The V gene's germline CDR1 is WSHSY and CDR2 SAAADI. The CDR3 DNA sequence: TGCGCCAGCAGTGAGTCGTGGACAAACAATGAGCAGTTCTTC. It yields the protein CASSESWTNNEQFF.

V is TRBV29-1 and J is TRBJ1-2, with a possible D match to TRBD1 (6 bases). Germline V gene sequence: CDR1 SQVTM, CDR2 ANQGSEA. The CDR3 is 13 residues long. The V and J ends lost 3 bases and 6 bases respectively, with 14 bases between them. CDR3 DNA sequence: TGCAGCGTTGATTTGGGGGCGCCGGATGGCTACACCTTC. Translated, it gives CSVDLGAPDGYTF.